This T cell receptor beta chain derives from a study of cytomegalovirus exposure and HLA in healthy donors. This CDR3 is built from 16 residues. Germline V gene data show CDR1 as SGHDN and CDR2 as FVKESK. V lost 1 base and J 0 bases, leaving 12 bases between the germline ends. Primers for the PCR totalled 60 Vbeta and 13 Jbeta. Repertoires were generated with immunoSEQ multiplex PCR, while TCRdb's copy carries only in-frame clones and drops some. Its clone listing holds 160,000 or so clones. General study findings and limits: It was in a later analysis that TCR association rates were seen to vary by HLA locus, highest for DRB1 and lowest for HLA-C. It was assumed in the presence/absence analyses that sequencing depth was roughly uniform across donors. A classifier reportedly called cytomegalovirus status with high sensitivity and specificity.

Points on this clone: Its antigen is as yet unknown.

Healthy donors of bone marrow made up the group. This chain joins TRBV14 and TRBJ2-5; unclear D gene. Sequences were obtained from PBMCs. This receptor was obtained from a man younger than 40 in good health and CMV-seronegative. The CDR3: CASSQAQRGYQETQYF. In nucleotides, the CDR3 is TGTGCCAGCAGCCAAGCCCAAAGAGGATACCAAGAGACCCAGTACTTC.